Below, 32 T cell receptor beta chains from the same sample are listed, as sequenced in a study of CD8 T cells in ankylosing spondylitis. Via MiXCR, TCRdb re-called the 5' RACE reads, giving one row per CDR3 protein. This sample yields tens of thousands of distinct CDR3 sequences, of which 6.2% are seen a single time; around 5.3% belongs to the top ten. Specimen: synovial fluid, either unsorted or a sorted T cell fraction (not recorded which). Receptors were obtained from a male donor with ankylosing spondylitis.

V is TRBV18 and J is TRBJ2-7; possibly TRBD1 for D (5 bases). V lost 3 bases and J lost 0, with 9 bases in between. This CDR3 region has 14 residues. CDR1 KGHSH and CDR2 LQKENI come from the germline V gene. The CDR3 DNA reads TGTGCCAGCTCACCGAGACAGAACTCCTACGAGCAGTACTTC. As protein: CASSPRQNSYEQYF.

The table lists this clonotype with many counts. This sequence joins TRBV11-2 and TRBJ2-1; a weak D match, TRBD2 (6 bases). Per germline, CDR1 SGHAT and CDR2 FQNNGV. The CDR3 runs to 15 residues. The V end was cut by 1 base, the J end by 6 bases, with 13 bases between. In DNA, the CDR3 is TGTGCCAGCAGCTTAGGCCTTGGACTAAGCAATGAGCAGTTCTTC. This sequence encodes CASSLGLGLSNEQFF.

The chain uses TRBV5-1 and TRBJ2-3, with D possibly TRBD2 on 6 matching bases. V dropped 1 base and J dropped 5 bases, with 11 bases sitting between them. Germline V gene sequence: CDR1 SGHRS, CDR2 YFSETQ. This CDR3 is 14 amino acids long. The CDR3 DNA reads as TGCGCCAGCAGCTTGTGGCGGGGAGAAGATACGCAGTATTTT. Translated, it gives CASSLWRGEDTQYF.

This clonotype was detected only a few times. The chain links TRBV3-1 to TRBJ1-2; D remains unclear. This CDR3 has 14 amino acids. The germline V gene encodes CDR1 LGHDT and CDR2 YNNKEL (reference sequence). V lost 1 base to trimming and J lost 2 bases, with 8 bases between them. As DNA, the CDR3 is TGTGCCAGCAGCCAAGGAGCCGGAAACTATGGCTACACCTTC. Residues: CASSQGAGNYGYTF.

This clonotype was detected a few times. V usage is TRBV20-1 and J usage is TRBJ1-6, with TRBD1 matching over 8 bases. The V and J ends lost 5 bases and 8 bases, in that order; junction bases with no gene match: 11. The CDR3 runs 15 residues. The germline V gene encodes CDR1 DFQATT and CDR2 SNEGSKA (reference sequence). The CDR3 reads CSAYGRTGNYSPLHF. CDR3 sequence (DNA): TGCAGTGCTTATGGCCGGACAGGGAATTATTCACCCCTCCACTTT.

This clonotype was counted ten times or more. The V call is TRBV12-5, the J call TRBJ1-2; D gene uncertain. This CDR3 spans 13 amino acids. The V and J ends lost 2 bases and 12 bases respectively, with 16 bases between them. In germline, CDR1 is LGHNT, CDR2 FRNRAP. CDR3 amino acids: CASGLQLPAGHTF. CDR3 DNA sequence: TGTGCTAGTGGTTTGCAGCTGCCTGCCGGGCACACCTTC.

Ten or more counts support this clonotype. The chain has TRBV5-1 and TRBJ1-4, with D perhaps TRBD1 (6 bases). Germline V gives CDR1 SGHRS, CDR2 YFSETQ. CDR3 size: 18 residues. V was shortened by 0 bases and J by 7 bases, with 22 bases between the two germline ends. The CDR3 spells CASSLERRGPEDGEKLFF. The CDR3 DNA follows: TGCGCCAGCAGCTTGGAACGTCGGGGGCCCGAGGATGGTGAAAAACTGTTTTTT.

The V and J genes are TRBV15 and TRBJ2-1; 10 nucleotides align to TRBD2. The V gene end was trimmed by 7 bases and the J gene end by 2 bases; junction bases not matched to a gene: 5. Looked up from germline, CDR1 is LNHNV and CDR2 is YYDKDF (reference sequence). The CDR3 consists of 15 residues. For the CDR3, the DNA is TGTGCCACCACTAGCGGGAGAGGGACCTACAATGAGCAGTTCTTC. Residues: CATTSGRGTYNEQFF.

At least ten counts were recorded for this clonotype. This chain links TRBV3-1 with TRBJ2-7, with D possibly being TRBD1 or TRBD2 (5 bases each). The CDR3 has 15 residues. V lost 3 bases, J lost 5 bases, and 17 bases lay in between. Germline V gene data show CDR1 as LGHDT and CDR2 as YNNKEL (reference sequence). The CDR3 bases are TGTGCCAGCAGCCATCCCGGGACGAGGGCCAACGAGCAGTACTTC. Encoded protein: CASSHPGTRANEQYF.

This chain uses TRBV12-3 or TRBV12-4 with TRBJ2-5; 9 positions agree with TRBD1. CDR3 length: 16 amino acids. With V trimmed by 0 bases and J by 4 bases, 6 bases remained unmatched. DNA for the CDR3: TGTGCCAGCAGTTTAGCCCGACAGGGGGGGAGAGAGACCCAGTACTTC. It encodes CASSLARQGGRETQYF.

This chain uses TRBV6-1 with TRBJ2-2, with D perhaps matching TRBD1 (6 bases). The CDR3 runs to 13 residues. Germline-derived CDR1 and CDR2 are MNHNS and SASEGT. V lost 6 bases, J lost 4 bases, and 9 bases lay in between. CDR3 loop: CASRVRGTGELFF. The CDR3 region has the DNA TGTGCCAGCAGAGTCAGGGGCACCGGGGAGCTGTTTTTT.

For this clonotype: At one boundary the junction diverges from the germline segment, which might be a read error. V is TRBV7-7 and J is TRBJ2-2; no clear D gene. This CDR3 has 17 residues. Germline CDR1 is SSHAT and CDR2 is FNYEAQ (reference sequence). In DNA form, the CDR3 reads TGTGCTAGCAGCTCGCAGTCGACGCCTGCGAACACCGGGGAGCTGTTTTTT. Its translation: CASSSQSTPANTGELFF.

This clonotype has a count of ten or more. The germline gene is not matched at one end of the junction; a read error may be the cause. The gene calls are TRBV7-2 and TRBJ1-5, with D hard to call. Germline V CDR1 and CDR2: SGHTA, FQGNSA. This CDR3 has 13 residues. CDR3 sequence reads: CASSLAQNQPQHF. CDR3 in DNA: TGTGCCAGCAGCCTAGCCCAAAATCAGCCCCAGCATTTT.

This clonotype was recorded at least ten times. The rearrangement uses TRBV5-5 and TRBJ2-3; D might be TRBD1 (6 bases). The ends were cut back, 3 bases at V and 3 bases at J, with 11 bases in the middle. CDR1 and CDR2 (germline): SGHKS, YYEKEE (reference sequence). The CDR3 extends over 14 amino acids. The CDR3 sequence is CASSYGQMTDTQYF. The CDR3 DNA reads TGTGCCAGCAGCTACGGACAGATGACAGATACGCAGTATTTT.

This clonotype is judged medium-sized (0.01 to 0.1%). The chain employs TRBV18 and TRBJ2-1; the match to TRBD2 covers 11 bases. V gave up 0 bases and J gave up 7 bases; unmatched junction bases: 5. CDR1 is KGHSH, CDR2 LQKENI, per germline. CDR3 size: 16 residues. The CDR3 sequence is CASSPPASGRLNEQFF. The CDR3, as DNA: TGTGCCAGCTCACCACCGGCTAGCGGGAGGTTAAATGAGCAGTTCTTC.

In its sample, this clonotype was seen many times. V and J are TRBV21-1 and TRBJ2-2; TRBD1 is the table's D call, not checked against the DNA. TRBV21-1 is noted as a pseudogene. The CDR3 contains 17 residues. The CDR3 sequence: CASSKGTAGANTGELFF. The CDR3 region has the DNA TGTGCCAGCAGCAAAGGGACAGCGGGGGCGAACACCGGGGAGCTGTTTTTT.

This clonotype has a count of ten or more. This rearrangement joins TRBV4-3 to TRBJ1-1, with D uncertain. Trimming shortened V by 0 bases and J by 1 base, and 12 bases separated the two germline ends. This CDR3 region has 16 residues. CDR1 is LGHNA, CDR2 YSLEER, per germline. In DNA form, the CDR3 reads TGCGCCAGCAGCCAAGACTTGGAGTTCCAGAACACTGAAGCTTTCTTT. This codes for CASSQDLEFQNTEAFF.

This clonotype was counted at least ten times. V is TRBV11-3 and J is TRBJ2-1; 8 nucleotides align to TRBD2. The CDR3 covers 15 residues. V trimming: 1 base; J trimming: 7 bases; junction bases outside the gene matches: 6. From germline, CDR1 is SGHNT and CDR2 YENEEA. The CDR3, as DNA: TGTGCCAGCAGCTTAGTCCAGCGGGAGAGTAATGAGCAGTTCTTC. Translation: CASSLVQRESNEQFF.

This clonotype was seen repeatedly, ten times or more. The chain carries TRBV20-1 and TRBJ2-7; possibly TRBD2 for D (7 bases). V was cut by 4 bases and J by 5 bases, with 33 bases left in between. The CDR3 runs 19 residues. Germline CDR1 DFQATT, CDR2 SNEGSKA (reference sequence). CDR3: CSATLLKGEGPNLGHEQYF. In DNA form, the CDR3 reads TGCAGTGCTACCCTTTTAAAGGGGGAGGGCCCGAATTTGGGGCACGAGCAGTACTTC.

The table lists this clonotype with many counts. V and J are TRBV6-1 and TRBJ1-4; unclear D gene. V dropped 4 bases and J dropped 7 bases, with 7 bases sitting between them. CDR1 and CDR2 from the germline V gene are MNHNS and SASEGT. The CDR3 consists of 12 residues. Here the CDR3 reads CASSGRPEKLFF. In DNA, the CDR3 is TGTGCCAGCAGTGGGAGACCTGAAAAACTGTTTTTT.

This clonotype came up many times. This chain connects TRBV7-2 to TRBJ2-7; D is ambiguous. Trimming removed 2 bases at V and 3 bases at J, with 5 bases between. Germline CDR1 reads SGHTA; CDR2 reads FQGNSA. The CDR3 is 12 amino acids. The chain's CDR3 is CASSLLGYEQYF. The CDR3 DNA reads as TGTGCCAGCAGCTTATTAGGCTACGAGCAGTACTTC.

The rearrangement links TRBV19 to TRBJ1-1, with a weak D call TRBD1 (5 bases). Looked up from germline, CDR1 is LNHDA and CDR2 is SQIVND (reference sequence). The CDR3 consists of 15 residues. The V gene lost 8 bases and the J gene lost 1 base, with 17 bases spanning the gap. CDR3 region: CASRAGHRANTEAFF. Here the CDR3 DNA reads TGTGCCAGTCGTGCAGGGCACAGAGCGAACACTGAAGCTTTCTTT.

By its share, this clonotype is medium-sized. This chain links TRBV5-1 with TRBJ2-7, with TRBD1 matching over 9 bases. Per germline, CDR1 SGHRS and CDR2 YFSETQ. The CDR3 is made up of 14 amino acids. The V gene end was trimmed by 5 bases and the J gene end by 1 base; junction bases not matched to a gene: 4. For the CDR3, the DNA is TGCGCCAGCAGTACCGGGACAGGGTCCTACGAGCAGTACTTC. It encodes CASSTGTGSYEQYF.

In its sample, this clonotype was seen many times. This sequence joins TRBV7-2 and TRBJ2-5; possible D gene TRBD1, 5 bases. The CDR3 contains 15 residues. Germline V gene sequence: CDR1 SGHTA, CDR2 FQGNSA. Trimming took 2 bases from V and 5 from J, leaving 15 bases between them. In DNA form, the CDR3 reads TGTGCCAGCAGCTTACCTCAGGGCTGGTTGGAGACCCAGTACTTC. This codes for CASSLPQGWLETQYF.

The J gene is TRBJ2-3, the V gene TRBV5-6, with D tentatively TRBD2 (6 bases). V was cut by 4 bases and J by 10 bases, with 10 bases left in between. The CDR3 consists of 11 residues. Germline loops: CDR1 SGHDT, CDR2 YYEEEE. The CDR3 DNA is TGTGCCAGCAGCGGTCTAGCGTCGCAGTATTTT. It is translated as CASSGLASQYF.

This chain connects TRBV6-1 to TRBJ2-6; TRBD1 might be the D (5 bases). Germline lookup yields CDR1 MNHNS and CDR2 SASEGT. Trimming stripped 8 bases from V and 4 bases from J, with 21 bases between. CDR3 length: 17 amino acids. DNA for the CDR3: TGTGCCAGCTTTGATCAGGGCACCTCGGAAGGGGCCAACGTCCTGACTTTC. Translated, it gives CASFDQGTSEGANVLTF.

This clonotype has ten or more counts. As DNA, the CDR3 is TGTGCCAGCAGACGGACAGGATCAGCCGGGGAGCTGTTTTTT. Translating gives CASRRTGSAGELFF. This rearrangement joins TRBV12-3 or TRBV12-4 to TRBJ2-2; 7 bases agree with TRBD1. With V trimmed by 6 bases and J by 6 bases, 7 bases remained unmatched. The CDR3 sequence is 14 residues long.

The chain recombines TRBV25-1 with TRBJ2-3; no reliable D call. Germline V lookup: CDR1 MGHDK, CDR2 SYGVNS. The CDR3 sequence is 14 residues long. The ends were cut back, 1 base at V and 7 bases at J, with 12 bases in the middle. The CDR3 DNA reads TGTGCCAGCAGTGAATCCCCCTCGTTGAATACGCAGTATTTT. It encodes CASSESPSLNTQYF. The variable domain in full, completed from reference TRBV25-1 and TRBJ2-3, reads EADIYQTPRYLVIGTGKKITLECSQTMGHDKMYWYQQDPGMELHLIHYSYGVNSTEKGDLSSESTVSRIRTEHFPLTLESARPSHTSQYLCASSESPSLNTQYFGPGTRLTVL.

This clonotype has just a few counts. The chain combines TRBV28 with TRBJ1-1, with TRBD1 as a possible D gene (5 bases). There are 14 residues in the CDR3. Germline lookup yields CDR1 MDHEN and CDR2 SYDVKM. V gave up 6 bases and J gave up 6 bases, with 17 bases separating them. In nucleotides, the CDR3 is TGTGCCAGCAGCCCTCATGGTGGGGGTGCTGAAGCTTTCTTT. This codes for CASSPHGGGAEAFF.

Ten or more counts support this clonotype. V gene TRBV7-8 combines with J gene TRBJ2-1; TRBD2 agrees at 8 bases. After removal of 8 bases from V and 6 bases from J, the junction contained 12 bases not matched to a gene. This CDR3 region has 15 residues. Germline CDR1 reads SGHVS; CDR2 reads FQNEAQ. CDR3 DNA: TGTGCCAGCGGCCGGGAGGGAGTTCCCGGCAATGAGCAGTTCTTC. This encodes CASGREGVPGNEQFF.

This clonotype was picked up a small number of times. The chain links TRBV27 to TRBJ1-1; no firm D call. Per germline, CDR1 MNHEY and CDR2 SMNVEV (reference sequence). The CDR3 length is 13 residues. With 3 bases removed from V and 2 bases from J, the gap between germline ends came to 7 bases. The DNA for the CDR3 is TGTGCCAGCAGTTTGAACCGTAACACTGAAGCTTTCTTT. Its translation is CASSLNRNTEAFF.

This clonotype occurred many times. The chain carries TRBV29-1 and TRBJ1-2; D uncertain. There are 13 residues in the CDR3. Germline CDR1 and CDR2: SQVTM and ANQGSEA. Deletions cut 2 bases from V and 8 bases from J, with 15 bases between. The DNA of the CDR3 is TGCAGCGTTGAACCCGAGACAAAAAGGGGCTACACCTTC. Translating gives CSVEPETKRGYTF.